The 20 T cell receptor beta chains presented below share a single source sample, sequenced in a study of cytomegalovirus exposure and HLA in healthy donors. Vbeta (60) and Jbeta (13) primers were used in the PCR. Assay used: immunoSEQ multiplex PCR; TCRdb lists only in-frame clones, some missing. The data hold around 130,000 clones, with 70% to 80% observed a single time. Source material: PBMCs. Source of these receptors: a human donor in good health.

The chain uses TRBV4-3 and TRBJ2-5, with 7 bases lining up with TRBD1. Germline V gene sequence: CDR1 LGHNA, CDR2 YSLEER. CDR3 size: 15 residues. The V and J ends lost 0 bases and 3 bases, in that order; junction bases with no gene match: 4. The CDR3 region has the DNA TGCGCCAGCAGCCAAGATCTAGGGGGCGAAGAGACCCAGTACTTC. It is translated as CASSQDLGGEETQYF.

CDR3 in DNA: TGTGCCAGCAGTGTCCCCACAGGGTATGGCTACACCTTC. Amino acids: CASSVPTGYGYTF. The V gene is TRBV2, the J gene TRBJ1-2; D perhaps matches TRBD1 (6 bases). The CDR3 has 13 amino acids. The V end was cut by 4 bases, the J end by 5 bases, with 11 bases between. Per germline, CDR1 SNHLY and CDR2 FYNNEI.

The chain joins TRBV10-3 to TRBJ1-5; the match to TRBD1 covers 7 bases. CDR1 is ENHRY and CDR2 is SYGVKD in the germline V gene. The V and J ends lost 3 bases and 2 bases, in that order; junction bases with no gene match: 1. The CDR3 loop spans 14 amino acids. The chain's CDR3 is CAISDRGGNQPQHF. In DNA form, the CDR3 reads TGTGCCATCAGTGACAGGGGGGGCAATCAGCCCCAGCATTTT.

This chain uses TRBV5-6 with TRBJ2-5; D is ambiguous. Germline V gives CDR1 SGHDT, CDR2 YYEEEE. The CDR3 spans 12 residues. Trimming cost V 4 bases and J 2 bases, with 6 bases left between them. The CDR3 DNA sequence: TGTGCCAGCAGCGTACAGCAAGAGACCCAGTACTTC. The encoded protein is CASSVQQETQYF.

This sequence joins TRBV7-3 and TRBJ1-1; a possible D gene is TRBD1 (5 bases). V was pared by 6 bases and J by 0 bases, with 14 bases between. This CDR3 region has 15 residues. Germline V gene lookup returns CDR1 SGHTA and CDR2 FQGTGA. CDR3 nucleotide sequence: TGTGCCAGCAGGGAAAGTGGGGCGTTGAACACTGAAGCTTTCTTT. This gives the protein CASRESGALNTEAFF.

The chain recombines TRBV7-2 with TRBJ2-5, with a possible D match to TRBD1 (6 bases). This CDR3 is built from 15 residues. Germline-derived CDR1 and CDR2 are SGHTA and FQGNSA. Trimming took off 2 bases at V and 2 bases at J, with 12 bases between the two ends. CDR3 nucleotides: TGTGCCAGCAGCTTAACAGGGTTCAGTCAAGAGACCCAGTACTTC. Translating it yields CASSLTGFSQETQYF. The full variable domain, rest sourced from reference TRBV7-2 and TRBJ2-5, is GAGVSQSPSNKVTEKGKDVELRCDPISGHTALYWYRQSLGQGLEFLIYFQGNSAPDKSGLPSDRFSAERTGGSVSTLTIQRTQQEDSAVYLCASSLTGFSQETQYFGPGTRLLVL.

This chain joins TRBV27 and TRBJ2-1; TRBD2 matches 8 bases. The CDR3 sequence is 16 residues long. Germline V lookup: CDR1 MNHEY, CDR2 SMNVEV (reference sequence). V shed 6 bases and J 0 bases; nucleotides not matched to a gene: 7. The CDR3 DNA follows: TGTGCCAGCAGCGTTCTAGCGGGCCTCTCCTACAATGAGCAGTTCTTC. It codes for CASSVLAGLSYNEQFF.

The table lists this clone with a few counts. This sequence joins TRBV29-1 and TRBJ1-2; D is uncertain. The CDR3 runs to 11 residues. Germline CDR1 SQVTM, CDR2 ANQGSEA. V was cut by 7 bases and J by 7 bases, with 13 bases left in between. Here the CDR3 DNA reads TGCAGCGCCTTTTCAGCGCCTGGCTACACCTTC. It specifies CSAFSAPGYTF.

The chain links TRBV19 to TRBJ1-1, with D possibly being TRBD1 (6 bases). There are 13 residues in the CDR3. V lost 4 bases and J lost 5, with 11 bases in between. Germline-derived CDR1 and CDR2 are LNHDA and SQIVND (reference sequence). The CDR3 protein is CASSTVRGTEAFF. The DNA of the CDR3 is TGTGCCAGTAGTACCGTTAGGGGGACTGAAGCTTTCTTT.

V usage is TRBV7-7 and J usage is TRBJ2-7, with D hard to call. The germline gives CDR1 SSHAT, CDR2 FNYEAQ (reference sequence). The CDR3 consists of 8 residues. The CDR3 bases are TGTGCTATCCCCCCCCCGTACTTC. It codes for CAIPPPYF.

The rearrangement joins TRBV28 to TRBJ2-7, with a tentative D call TRBD2 (5 bases). CDR1 is MDHEN and CDR2 is SYDVKM in the germline V gene. Trimming removed 8 bases at V and 3 bases at J, with 26 bases between. CDR3 size: 17 residues. In DNA form, the CDR3 reads TGTGCCAGCTTAAAAGGCGAGGGCTCCCCTGCGTACTACGAGCAGTACTTC. Amino acids: CASLKGEGSPAYYEQYF.

This clone showed up just a few times. The gene calls are TRBV7-3 and TRBJ2-2; D is possibly TRBD2 (6 bases). This CDR3 region has 16 residues. CDR1 SGHTA and CDR2 FQGTGA come from the germline V gene. With 1 base removed from V and 4 bases from J, the gap between germline ends came to 13 bases. The CDR3 loop reads CASSLIGGPLTGELFF. Here the CDR3 DNA reads TGTGCCAGCAGCTTAATCGGGGGACCACTCACCGGGGAGCTGTTTTTT.

The chain links TRBV11-2 to TRBJ2-2; maybe TRBD1 (5 bases). The germline V gene encodes CDR1 SGHAT and CDR2 FQNNGV. The CDR3 totals 15 residues. The ends were cut back, 5 bases at V and 4 bases at J, with 14 bases in the middle. The chain's CDR3 is CASSLTAGSTGELFF. CDR3 nucleotide sequence: TGTGCCAGCAGCCTTACCGCAGGGTCCACCGGGGAGCTGTTTTTT.

The CDR3 is CASSFGTGGFDEQYF. CDR3 bases: TGTGCCAGCAGCTTCGGGACAGGGGGCTTCGACGAGCAGTACTTC. The chain carries TRBV5-8 and TRBJ2-7; 12 nucleotides align to TRBD1. Trimming cost V 2 bases and J 5 bases; bases outside gene matches: 5. Germline CDR1 SGHTS, CDR2 YDEGEE. The CDR3 loop spans 15 amino acids.

The J gene is TRBJ1-2, the V gene TRBV15; D is undetermined. Trimming pared 0 bases from V and 4 bases from J, leaving 9 bases between. CDR1 and CDR2 from the germline V gene are LNHNV and YYDKDF (reference sequence). The CDR3 loop spans 14 amino acids. The DNA for the CDR3 is TGTGCCACCAGCAGAGATTTCGTCAGCTATGGCTACACCTTC. Protein product: CATSRDFVSYGYTF.

The chain combines TRBV7-9 with TRBJ1-6; tentatively, D is TRBD1 (6 bases). Germline CDR1 reads SEHNR; CDR2 reads FQNEAQ (reference sequence). Deletions cut 1 base from V and 9 bases from J, with 10 bases between. This CDR3 has 14 amino acids. CDR3 DNA sequence: TGTGCCAGCAGCTTAGAGGGGGAGGGTTCACCCCTCCACTTT. Residues: CASSLEGEGSPLHF.

The chain employs TRBV28 and TRBJ2-7, with D perhaps TRBD1 (5 bases). In germline, CDR1 is MDHEN, CDR2 SYDVKM. Trimming removed 5 bases from V and 2 bases from J, with 13 bases in between. The CDR3 consists of 14 residues. In DNA, the CDR3 is TGTGCCAGCAGTCCCCGAAGCAGGGCCTACGAGCAGTACTTC. It specifies CASSPRSRAYEQYF.

V usage is TRBV11-1 and J usage is TRBJ2-7, with 8 nucleotides matching TRBD1. CDR1 and CDR2 (germline): SGHAT, FQDESV (reference sequence). The CDR3 runs to 15 residues. Trimming took 5 bases from V and 1 from J; bases not matched to a gene: 7. The CDR3 reads CASSAPGQASYEQYF. The CDR3 region has the DNA TGTGCCAGCAGCGCGCCGGGACAGGCTTCCTACGAGCAGTACTTC.

This clone has a handful of counts. CDR3 in amino acids: CASSFGLASNTEAFF. The CDR3 DNA reads as TGTGCCAGCAGTTTTGGATTAGCGTCGAACACTGAAGCTTTCTTT. The chain joins TRBV27 to TRBJ1-1; unclear D gene. Germline CDR1 and CDR2: MNHEY and SMNVEV (reference sequence). The V and J ends lost 3 bases and 1 base respectively, with 12 bases between them. This CDR3 spans 15 amino acids.

The CDR3, as DNA: TGTGCCAGCAGCCGTACCAGAGATACGCAGTATTTT. Its protein is CASSRTRDTQYF. The chain is built from TRBV7-3 and TRBJ2-3; D unclear. V gave up 5 bases and J gave up 5 bases, with 8 bases separating them. The CDR3 sequence is 12 residues long. Germline-derived CDR1 and CDR2 are SGHTA and FQGTGA.